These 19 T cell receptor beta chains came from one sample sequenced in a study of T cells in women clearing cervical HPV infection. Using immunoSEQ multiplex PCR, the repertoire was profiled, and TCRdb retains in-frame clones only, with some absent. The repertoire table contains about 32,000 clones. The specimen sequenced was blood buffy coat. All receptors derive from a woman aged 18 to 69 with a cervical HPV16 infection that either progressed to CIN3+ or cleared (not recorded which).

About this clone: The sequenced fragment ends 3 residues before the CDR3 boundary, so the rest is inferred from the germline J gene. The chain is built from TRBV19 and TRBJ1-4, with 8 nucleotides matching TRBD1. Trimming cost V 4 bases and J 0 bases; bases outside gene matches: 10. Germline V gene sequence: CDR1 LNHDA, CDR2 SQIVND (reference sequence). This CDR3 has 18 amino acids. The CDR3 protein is CASSRTIEQGATNEKLFF. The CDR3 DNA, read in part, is TGTGCCAGTAGTAGAACAATTGAACAGGGGGCAACTAATGAAAAA.

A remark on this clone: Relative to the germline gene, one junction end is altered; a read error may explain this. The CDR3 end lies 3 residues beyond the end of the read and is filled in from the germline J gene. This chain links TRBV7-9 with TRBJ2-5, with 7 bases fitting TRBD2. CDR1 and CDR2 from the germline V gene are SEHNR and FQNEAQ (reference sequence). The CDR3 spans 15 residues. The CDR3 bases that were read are TGTACCAGCAGCTTAGGGGTCGGGGGGCAAGAGACC. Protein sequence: CTSSLGVGGQET. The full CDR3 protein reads CTSSLGVGGQETQYF.

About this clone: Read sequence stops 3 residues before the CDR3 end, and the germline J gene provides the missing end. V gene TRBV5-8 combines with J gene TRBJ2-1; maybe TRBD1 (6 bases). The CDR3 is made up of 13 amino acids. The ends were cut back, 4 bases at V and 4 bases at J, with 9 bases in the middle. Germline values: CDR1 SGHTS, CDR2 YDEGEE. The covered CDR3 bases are TGTGCCAGCAGCCTGACAGGTTACAATGAG. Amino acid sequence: CASSLTGYNE. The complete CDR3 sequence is CASSLTGYNEQFF.

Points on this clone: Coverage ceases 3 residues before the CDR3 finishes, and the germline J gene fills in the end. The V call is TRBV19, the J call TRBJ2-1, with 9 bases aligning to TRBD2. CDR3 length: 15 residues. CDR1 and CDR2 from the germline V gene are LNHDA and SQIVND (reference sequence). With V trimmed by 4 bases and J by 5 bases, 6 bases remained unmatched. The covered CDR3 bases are TGTGCCAGTAGTAGACTAGCGGCCTACAACAATGAG. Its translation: CASSRLAAYNNE. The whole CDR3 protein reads CASSRLAAYNNEQFF. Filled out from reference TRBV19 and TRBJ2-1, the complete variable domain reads DGGITQSPKYLFRKEGQNVTLSCEQNLNHDAMYWYRQDPGQGLRLIYYSQIVNDFQKGDIAEGYSVSREKKESFPLTVTSAQKNPTAFYLCASSRLAAYNNEQFFGPGTRLTVL.

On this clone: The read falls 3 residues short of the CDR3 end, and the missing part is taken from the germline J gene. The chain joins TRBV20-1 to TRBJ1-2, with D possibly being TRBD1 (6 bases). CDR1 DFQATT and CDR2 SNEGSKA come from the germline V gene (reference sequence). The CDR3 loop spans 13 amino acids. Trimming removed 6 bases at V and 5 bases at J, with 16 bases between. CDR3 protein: CSAPTGQRYGYTF. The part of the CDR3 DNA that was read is TGCAGTGCCCCAACCGGACAGAGATATGGC.

Partial CDR3 DNA: TGTGCCAGCCAGGTCCAAGAGACC. This translates into CASQVQET. The full CDR3 protein reads CASQVQETQYF. V usage is TRBV12-3 or TRBV12-4 and J usage is TRBJ2-5; D is uncertain. The read ends 3 residues shy of where the CDR3 ends; the end is completed using the germline J gene. CDR3 length equals 11 residues. V shed 8 bases and J shed 1 base, with 5 bases lying between them.

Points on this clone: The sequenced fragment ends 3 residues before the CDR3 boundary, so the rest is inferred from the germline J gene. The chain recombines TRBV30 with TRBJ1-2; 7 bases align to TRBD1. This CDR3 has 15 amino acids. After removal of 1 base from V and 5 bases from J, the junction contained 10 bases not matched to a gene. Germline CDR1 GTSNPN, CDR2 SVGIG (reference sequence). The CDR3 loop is CAWSGGGRGEYGYTF. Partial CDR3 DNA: TGTGCCTGGAGTGGAGGGGGCAGGGGAGAGTATGGC.

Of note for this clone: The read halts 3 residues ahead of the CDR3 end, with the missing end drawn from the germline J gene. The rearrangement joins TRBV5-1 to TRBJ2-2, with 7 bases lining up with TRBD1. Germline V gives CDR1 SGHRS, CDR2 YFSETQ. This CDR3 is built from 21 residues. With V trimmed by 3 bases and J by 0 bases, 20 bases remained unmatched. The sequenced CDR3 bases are TGCGCCAGCAGCTCATACTACAGGGGCCGTCAGACAATACCGAACACCGGGGAG. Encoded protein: CASSSYYRGRQTIPNTGE. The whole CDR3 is CASSSYYRGRQTIPNTGELFF.

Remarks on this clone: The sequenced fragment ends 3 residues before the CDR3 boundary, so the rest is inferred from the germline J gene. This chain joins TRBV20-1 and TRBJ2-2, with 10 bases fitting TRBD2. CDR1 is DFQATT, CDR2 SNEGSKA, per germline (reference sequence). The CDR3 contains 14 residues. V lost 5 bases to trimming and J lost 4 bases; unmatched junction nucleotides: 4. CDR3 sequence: CSAVAGGSTGELFF. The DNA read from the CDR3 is TGCAGTGCTGTAGCGGGGGGCTCCACCGGGGAG.

The CDR3 sequence is CASRSGGSGNTIYF. Partial CDR3 DNA: TGTGCCAGCAGGTCCGGCGGCTCTGGAAACACC. The chain carries TRBV6-2 or TRBV6-3 and TRBJ1-3; D not resolved. Coverage ceases 3 residues before the CDR3 finishes, and the germline J gene fills in the end. The CDR3 sequence is 14 residues long. Germline V CDR1 and CDR2: MNHEY, SVGEGT. V lost 6 bases to trimming and J lost 0 bases, with 9 bases between them.

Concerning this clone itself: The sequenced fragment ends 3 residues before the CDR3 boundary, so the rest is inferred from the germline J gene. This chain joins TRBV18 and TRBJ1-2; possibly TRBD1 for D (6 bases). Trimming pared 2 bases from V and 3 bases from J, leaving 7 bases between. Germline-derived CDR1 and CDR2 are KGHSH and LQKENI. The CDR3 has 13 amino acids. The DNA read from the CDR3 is TGTGCCAGCTCACCAGAGGGGGACTATGGC. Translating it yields CASSPEGDYG. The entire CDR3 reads CASSPEGDYGYTF.

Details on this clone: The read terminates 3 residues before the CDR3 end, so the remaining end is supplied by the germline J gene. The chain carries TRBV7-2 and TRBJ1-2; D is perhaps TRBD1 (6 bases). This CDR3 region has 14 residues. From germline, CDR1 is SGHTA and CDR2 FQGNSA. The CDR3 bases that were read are TGTGCCAGCAGCTTTTCTCGGTGGACAGATACC. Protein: CASSFSRWTDT. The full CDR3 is CASSFSRWTDTYTF.

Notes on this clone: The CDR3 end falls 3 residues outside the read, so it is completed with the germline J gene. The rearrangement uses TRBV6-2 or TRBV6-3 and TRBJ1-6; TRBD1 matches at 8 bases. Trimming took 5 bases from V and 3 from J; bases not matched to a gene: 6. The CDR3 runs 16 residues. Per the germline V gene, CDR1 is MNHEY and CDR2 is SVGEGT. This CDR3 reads CASSVPGQDYNSPLHF. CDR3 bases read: TGTGCCAGCAGTGTTCCGGGACAGGACTATAATTCACCC.

CDR3 DNA, as far as it was read: TGTGCCAGTAGGCAAAAGGCTGGGGCCAACGTC. Translating gives CASRQKAGANV. The full CDR3 is CASRQKAGANVLTF. The gene calls are TRBV19 and TRBJ2-6; D remains unclear. The sequenced fragment ends 3 residues before the CDR3 boundary, so the rest is inferred from the germline J gene. This CDR3 has 14 residues. The V end was cut by 6 bases, the J end by 2 bases, with 8 bases between. CDR1 is LNHDA, CDR2 SQIVND, per germline (reference sequence).

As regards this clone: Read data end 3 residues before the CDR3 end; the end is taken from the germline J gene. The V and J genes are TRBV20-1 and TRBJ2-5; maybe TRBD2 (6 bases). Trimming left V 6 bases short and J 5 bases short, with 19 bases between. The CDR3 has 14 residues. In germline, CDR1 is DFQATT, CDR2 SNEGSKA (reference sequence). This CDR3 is CSAQSGLLAETQYF. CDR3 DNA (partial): TGCAGTGCCCAATCGGGACTGCTTGCGGAGACC.

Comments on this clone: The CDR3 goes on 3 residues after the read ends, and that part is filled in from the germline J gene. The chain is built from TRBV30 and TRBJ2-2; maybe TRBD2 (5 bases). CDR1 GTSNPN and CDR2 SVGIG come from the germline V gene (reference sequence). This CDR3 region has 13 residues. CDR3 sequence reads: CAFLRGMDEKLFF. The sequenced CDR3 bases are TGTGCCTTCCTCCGGGGAATGGATGAAAAG.

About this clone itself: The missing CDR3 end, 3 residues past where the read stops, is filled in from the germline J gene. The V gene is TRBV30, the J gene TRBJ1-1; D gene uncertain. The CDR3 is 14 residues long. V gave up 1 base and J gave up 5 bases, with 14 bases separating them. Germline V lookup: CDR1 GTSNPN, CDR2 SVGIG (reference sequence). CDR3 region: CAWSEKKWQTEAFF. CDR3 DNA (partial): TGTGCCTGGAGTGAAAAAAAGTGGCAGACTGAA. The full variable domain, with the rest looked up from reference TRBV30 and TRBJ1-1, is SQTIHQWPATLVQPVGSPLSLECTVEGTSNPNLYWYRQAAGRGLQLLFYSVGIGQISSEVPQNLSASRPQDRQFILSSKKLLLSDSGFYLCAWSEKKWQTEAFFGQGTRLTVV.

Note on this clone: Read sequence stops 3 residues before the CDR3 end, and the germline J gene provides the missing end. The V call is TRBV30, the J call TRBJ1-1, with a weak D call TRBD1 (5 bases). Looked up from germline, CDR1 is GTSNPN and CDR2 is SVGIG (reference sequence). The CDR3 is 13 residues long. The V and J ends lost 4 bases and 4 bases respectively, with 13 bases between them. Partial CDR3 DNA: TGTGCCTGGAAGGCGGGGGGTGCCACTGAA. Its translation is CAWKAGGATE. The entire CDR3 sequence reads CAWKAGGATEAFF.

The chain's CDR3 is CASSFSSSYEQYF. The part of the CDR3 DNA that was read is TGTGCCAGCAGCTTCTCCAGCTCCTACGAG. The chain has TRBV11-3 and TRBJ2-7; D remains ambiguous. The observed sequence ends 3 residues before the CDR3 terminus, with the missing tail filled in from the germline J gene. V was clipped by 3 bases and J by 0 bases, with 6 bases between them. The CDR3 consists of 13 residues. Germline CDR1 is SGHNT and CDR2 is YENEEA.